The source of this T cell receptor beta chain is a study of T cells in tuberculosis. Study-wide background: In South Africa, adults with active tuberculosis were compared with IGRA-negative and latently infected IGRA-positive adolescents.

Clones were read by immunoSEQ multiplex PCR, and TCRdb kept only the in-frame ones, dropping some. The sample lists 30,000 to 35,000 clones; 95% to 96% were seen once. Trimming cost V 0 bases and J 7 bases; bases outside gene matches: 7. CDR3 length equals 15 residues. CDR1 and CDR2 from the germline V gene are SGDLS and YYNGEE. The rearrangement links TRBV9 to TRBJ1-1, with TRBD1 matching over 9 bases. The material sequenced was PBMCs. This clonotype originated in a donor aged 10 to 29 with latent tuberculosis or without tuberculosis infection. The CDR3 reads CASSVEGQGWDEAFF. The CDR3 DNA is TGTGCCAGCAGCGTAGAGGGACAGGGCTGGGATGAAGCTTTCTTT.